This T cell receptor (beta chain) was captured by sequencing in a study of CD8 T cells in Susac syndrome. TCR beta from blood CD8+ and CD4+ T cells was sequenced. Both CD4+ and CD8+ T cells were negatively isolated, and TEMRA cells underwent FACS enrichment. RNA totalling roughly 0.45 to 1 ug underwent reverse transcription with random hexamers. TCRdb re-called the immunoSEQ multiplex PCR reads through MiXCR, storing one row per CDR3 protein. The profile shows 55,000 to 70,000 distinct CDR3 sequences, over 90% of them singletons. V trimming: 4 bases; J trimming: 5 bases; junction bases outside the gene matches: 2. The CDR3 loop spans 12 amino acids. The germline V gene encodes CDR1 SGHRS and CDR2 YFSETQ.

The rearrangement joins TRBV5-1 to TRBJ2-5, with 7 bases matching TRBD1. Sequenced: CD8+ T cells from PBMCs. This TCR derives from a human donor in good health. The CDR3 DNA reads TGCGCCAGCAGCACGGACAGGGAGACCCAGTACTTC. Translating it yields CASSTDRETQYF.